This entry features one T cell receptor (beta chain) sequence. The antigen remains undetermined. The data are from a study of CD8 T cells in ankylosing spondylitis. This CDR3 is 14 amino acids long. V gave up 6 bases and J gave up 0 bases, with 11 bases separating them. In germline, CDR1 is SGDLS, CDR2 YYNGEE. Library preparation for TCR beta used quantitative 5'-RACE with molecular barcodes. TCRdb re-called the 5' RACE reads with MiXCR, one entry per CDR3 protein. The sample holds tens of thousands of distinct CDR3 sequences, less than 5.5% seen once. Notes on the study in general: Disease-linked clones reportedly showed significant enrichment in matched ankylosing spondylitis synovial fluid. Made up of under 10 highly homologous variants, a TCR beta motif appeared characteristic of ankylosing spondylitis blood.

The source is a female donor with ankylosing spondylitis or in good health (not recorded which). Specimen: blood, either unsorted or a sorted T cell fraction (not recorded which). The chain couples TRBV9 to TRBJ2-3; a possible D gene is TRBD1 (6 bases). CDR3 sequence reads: CASKPTGSTDTQYF. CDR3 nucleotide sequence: TGTGCCAGCAAACCTACAGGGAGCACAGATACGCAGTATTTT.